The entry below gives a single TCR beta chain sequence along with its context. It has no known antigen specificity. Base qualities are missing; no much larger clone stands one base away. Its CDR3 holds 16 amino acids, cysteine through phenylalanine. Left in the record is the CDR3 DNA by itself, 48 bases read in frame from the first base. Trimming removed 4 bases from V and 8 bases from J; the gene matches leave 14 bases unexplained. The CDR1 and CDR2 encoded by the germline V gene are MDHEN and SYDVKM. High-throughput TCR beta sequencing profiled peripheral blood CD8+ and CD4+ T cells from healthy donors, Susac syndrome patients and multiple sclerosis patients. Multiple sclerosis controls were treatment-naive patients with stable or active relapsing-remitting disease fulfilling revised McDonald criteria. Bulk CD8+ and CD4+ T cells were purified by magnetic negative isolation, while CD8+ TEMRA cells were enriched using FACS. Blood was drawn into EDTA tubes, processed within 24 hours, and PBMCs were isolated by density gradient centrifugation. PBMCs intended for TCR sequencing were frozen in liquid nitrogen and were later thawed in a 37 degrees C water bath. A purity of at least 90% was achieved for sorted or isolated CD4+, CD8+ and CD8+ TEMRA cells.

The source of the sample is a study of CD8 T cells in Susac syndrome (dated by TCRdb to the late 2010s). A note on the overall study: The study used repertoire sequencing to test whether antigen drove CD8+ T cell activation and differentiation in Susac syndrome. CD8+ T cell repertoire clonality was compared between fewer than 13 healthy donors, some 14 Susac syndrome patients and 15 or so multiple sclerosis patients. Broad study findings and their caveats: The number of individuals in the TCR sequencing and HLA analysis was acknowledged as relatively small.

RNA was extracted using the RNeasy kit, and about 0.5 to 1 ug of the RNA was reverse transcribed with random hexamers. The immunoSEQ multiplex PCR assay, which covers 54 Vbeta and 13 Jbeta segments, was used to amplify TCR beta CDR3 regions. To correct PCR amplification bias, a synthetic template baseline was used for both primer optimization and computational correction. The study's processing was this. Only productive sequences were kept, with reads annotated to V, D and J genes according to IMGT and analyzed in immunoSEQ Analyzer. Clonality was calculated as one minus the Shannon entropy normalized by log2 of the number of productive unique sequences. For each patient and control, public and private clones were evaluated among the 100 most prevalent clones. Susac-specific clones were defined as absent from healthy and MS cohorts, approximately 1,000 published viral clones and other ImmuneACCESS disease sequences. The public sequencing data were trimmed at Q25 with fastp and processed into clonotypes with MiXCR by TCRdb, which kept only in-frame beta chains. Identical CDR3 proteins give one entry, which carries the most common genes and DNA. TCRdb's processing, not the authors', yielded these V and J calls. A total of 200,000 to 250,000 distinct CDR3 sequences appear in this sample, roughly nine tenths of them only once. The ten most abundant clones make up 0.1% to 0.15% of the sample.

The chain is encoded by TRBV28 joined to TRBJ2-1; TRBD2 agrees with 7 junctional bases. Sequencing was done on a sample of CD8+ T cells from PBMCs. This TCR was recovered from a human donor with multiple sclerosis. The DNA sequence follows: TGTGCCAGCAGTTCAAAAGCCCGGGGCCGGGAGGATGAGCAGTTCTTC. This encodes CASSSKARGREDEQFF.